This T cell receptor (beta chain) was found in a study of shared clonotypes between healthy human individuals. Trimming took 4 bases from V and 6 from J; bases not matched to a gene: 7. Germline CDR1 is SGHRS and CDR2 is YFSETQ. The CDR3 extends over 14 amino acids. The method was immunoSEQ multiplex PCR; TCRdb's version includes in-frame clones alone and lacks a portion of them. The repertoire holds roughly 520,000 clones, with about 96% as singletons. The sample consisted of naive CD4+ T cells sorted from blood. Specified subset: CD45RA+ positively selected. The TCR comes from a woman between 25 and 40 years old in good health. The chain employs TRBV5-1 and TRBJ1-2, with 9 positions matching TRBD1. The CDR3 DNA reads TGCGCCAGCAGCCGGACAGGGGTAAGCGATGGCTACACCTTC. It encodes CASSRTGVSDGYTF.